This entry lists 30 T cell receptor beta chains sequenced from one sample in a study of blood T cell repertoires in COVID-19. Here immunoSEQ multiplex PCR was the method, and the copy in TCRdb shows in-frame clones only, minus some. The table records 300,000 to 400,000 clones, about 87% of them present only once. The sample comprised peripheral blood. The receptors derive from a human donor in a cohort sampled during active COVID-19.

The rearrangement links TRBV10-3 to TRBJ2-7; D unclear. Germline CDR1 ENHRY, CDR2 SYGVKD. Trimming removed 0 bases at V and 3 bases at J, with 3 bases between. The CDR3 is made up of 12 amino acids. The CDR3 coding sequence is TGTGCCATCAGTGAGTCCCACTACGAGCAGTACTTC. Translating it yields CAISESHYEQYF.

This clone was detected once. The V call is TRBV27, the J call TRBJ1-4, with D possibly matching TRBD1 (5 bases). Germline V gene data show CDR1 as MNHEY and CDR2 as SMNVEV (reference sequence). Trimming shortened V by 3 bases and J by 8 bases, and 13 bases separated the two germline ends. The CDR3 totals 14 residues. The CDR3: CASSFDRSGEKLFF. As DNA, the CDR3 is TGTGCCAGCAGTTTCGACCGGTCAGGGGAAAAACTGTTTTTT.

V is TRBV19 and J is TRBJ2-1; 8 bases map to TRBD2. J gave up 7 bases and V 7 bases, and 9 bases lay outside the gene matches. CDR1 is LNHDA and CDR2 is SQIVND in the germline V gene (reference sequence). The CDR3 runs to 14 residues. The CDR3 nucleotides are TGTGCCAGTACCTCCAGCGGGAGAAAAAATGAGCAGTTCTTC. It codes for CASTSSGRKNEQFF.

This clone was seen only a few times. CDR3 protein: CASSSTASGSGNEQFF. In DNA, the CDR3 is TGTGCCAGCAGCTCAACGGCTAGCGGGAGTGGCAATGAGCAGTTCTTC. J is TRBJ2-1 and V is TRBV11-2, with 10 bases matching TRBD2. This CDR3 contains 16 residues. CDR1 and CDR2 from the germline V gene are SGHAT and FQNNGV. V trimming: 4 bases; J trimming: 6 bases; junction bases outside the gene matches: 9.

The sample holds one count of this clone. The chain links TRBV19 to TRBJ2-7, with 7 nucleotides matching TRBD1. This CDR3 comprises 16 residues. Looked up from germline, CDR1 is LNHDA and CDR2 is SQIVND (reference sequence). Germline trimming cut 4 bases from V and 0 bases from J; bases unmatched to any gene: 9. The CDR3 protein is CASSTSGQDFSYEQYF. Written as DNA, the CDR3 is TGTGCCAGTAGTACTTCCGGACAGGACTTCTCCTACGAGCAGTACTTC.

V gene TRBV9 combines with J gene TRBJ2-7, with D possibly matching TRBD2 (5 bases). Per the germline V gene, CDR1 is SGDLS and CDR2 is YYNGEE. Deletions cut 3 bases from V and 6 bases from J, with 10 bases between. The CDR3 extends over 12 amino acids. For the CDR3, the DNA is TGTGCCAGCAGCGCCGGCGGAGGCGAGCAGTACTTC. Its translation is CASSAGGGEQYF.

The gene calls are TRBV5-1 and TRBJ2-1; D ambiguous. The CDR3 runs 14 residues. CDR1 SGHRS and CDR2 YFSETQ come from the germline V gene. Trimming removed 4 bases from V and 6 bases from J, with 14 bases in between. CDR3 region: CASSKTARGNEQFF. The CDR3 coding sequence is TGCGCCAGCAGCAAGACTGCTAGAGGCAATGAGCAGTTCTTC.

The chain recombines TRBV2 with TRBJ2-7, with 7 bases lining up with TRBD1. The CDR3 loop spans 14 amino acids. Germline-derived CDR1 and CDR2 are SNHLY and FYNNEI. With 6 bases clipped from V and 6 bases from J, the junction kept 11 bases outside the gene matches. DNA for the CDR3: TGTGCCAGCAGGAATGACAGGGTTGAGTTCGAGCAGTACTTC. It translates to CASRNDRVEFEQYF.

The DNA of the CDR3 is TGTGCCAGCAGCCCCCGTGGCGGGACAGGGCGATACGAGCAGTACTTC. Its translation: CASSPRGGTGRYEQYF. V is TRBV11-2 and J is TRBJ2-7; 9 nucleotides agree with TRBD1. The CDR3 is 16 residues long. CDR1 is SGHAT and CDR2 is FQNNGV in the germline V gene. After removal of 5 bases from V and 4 bases from J, the junction contained 12 bases not matched to a gene.

This chain uses TRBV14 with TRBJ2-3, with D tentatively TRBD2 (5 bases). This CDR3 contains 16 residues. Germline loops: CDR1 SGHDN, CDR2 FVKESK. Trimming took 3 bases from V and 4 from J, leaving 17 bases between them. This chain's CDR3 is CASSQRPSLSADTQYF. Written as DNA, the CDR3 is TGTGCCAGCAGCCAGAGACCTAGCCTCAGCGCAGATACGCAGTATTTT.

The genes are TRBV27 and TRBJ1-2; a weak D match, TRBD1 (6 bases). This CDR3 region has 13 residues. Trimming took 6 bases from V and 7 from J, leaving 15 bases between them. In germline, CDR1 is MNHEY, CDR2 SMNVEV (reference sequence). The CDR3 DNA reads TGTGCCAGCAGGCCAGGGGATCGCGGTGGCTACACCTTC. Translated, it gives CASRPGDRGGYTF.

CDR3: CASSRTGTGKTGELFF. The CDR3, as DNA: TGTGCCAGCAGCCGGACCGGGACAGGGAAAACCGGGGAGCTGTTTTTT. The chain employs TRBV6-6 and TRBJ2-2; 9 bases match TRBD1. The germline V gene has CDR1 MNHNY and CDR2 SVGAGI (reference sequence). This CDR3 contains 16 residues. The V and J ends lost 6 bases and 5 bases, in that order; junction bases with no gene match: 10.

The genes are TRBV6-5 and TRBJ1-5; D is perhaps TRBD1 (6 bases). Between the trimmed V and J ends, which lost 6 bases and 6 bases, there was a span of 12 bases. This CDR3 contains 13 residues. Per the germline V gene, CDR1 is MNHEY and CDR2 is SVGAGI. The CDR3 spells CASSLGGRQPQHF. CDR3 bases: TGTGCCAGCAGCCTAGGGGGTCGTCAGCCCCAGCATTTT.

The chain recombines TRBV7-8 with TRBJ1-1, with D possibly matching TRBD1 (5 bases). CDR1 and CDR2 from the germline V gene are SGHVS and FQNEAQ. V was cut by 1 base and J by 2 bases, with 8 bases left in between. This CDR3 contains 14 residues. The DNA of the CDR3 is TGTGCCAGCAGCTTAGGGGGGGTCAACACTGAAGCTTTCTTT. Its translation: CASSLGGVNTEAFF.

V usage is TRBV24-1 and J usage is TRBJ2-3, with 15 bases identical to TRBD2. The V segment lost 0 bases and the J segment 2 bases; nucleotides outside the gene matches: 2. In germline, CDR1 is KGHDR, CDR2 SFDVKD. The CDR3 totals 18 residues. The CDR3 sequence is CATSDLGTSGRPTDTQYF. CDR3 nucleotides: TGTGCCACCAGTGATTTGGGGACTAGCGGGAGGCCCACAGATACGCAGTATTTT.

A few counts support this clone. The chain has TRBV29-1 and TRBJ1-1, with D unclear. The ends were cut back, 4 bases at V and 3 bases at J, with 3 bases in the middle. The CDR3 spans 10 residues. CDR1 is SQVTM, CDR2 ANQGSEA, per germline. CDR3 region: CSVADTEAFF. CDR3 sequence (DNA): TGCAGCGTTGCGGACACTGAAGCTTTCTTT. Together with reference TRBV29-1 and TRBJ1-1, the CDR3 gives the full variable domain: SAVISQKPSRDICQRGTSLTIQCQVDSQVTMMFWYRQQPGQSLTLIATANQGSEATYESGFVIDKFPISRPNLTFSTLTVSNMSPEDSSIYLCSVADTEAFFGQGTRLTVV.

V usage is TRBV29-1 and J usage is TRBJ1-1; 7 positions agree with TRBD1. J gave up 4 bases and V 4 bases, and 6 bases lay outside the gene matches. Germline loops: CDR1 SQVTM, CDR2 ANQGSEA. This CDR3 comprises 13 residues. CDR3 DNA: TGCAGCGTTGGACAGGGTTGGAGCACTGAAGCTTTCTTT. It is translated as CSVGQGWSTEAFF.

V gene TRBV19 combines with J gene TRBJ1-5, with 9 positions matching TRBD1. Germline assignment: CDR1 LNHDA and CDR2 SQIVND (reference sequence). The V and J ends lost 5 bases and 0 bases, in that order; junction bases with no gene match: 11. CDR3 length equals 18 residues. The CDR3 DNA sequence: TGTGCCAGTAGTCCAAGGGACAGGGAGGCTTATAGCAATCAGCCCCAGCATTTT. Translating it yields CASSPRDREAYSNQPQHF.

The V call is TRBV4-2, the J call TRBJ2-1; TRBD2 aligns across 12 bases. The CDR3 contains 18 residues. Germline-derived CDR1 and CDR2 are LGHNA and YNFKEQ. Trimming cost V 0 bases and J 5 bases; bases outside gene matches: 8. CDR3 residues: CASSQDPGGLAGNNEQFF. CDR3 DNA: TGTGCCAGCAGCCAAGACCCCGGGGGACTAGCGGGCAACAATGAGCAGTTCTTC.

This clone has just a few counts. V usage is TRBV4-2 and J usage is TRBJ2-2, with D perhaps matching TRBD2 (6 bases). The germline gives CDR1 LGHNA, CDR2 YNFKEQ. The length of the CDR3 is 15 residues. Trimming shortened V by 0 bases and J by 5 bases, and 10 bases separated the two germline ends. For the CDR3, the DNA is TGTGCCAGCAGCCAAGATATCGCGGGAACCGGGGAGCTGTTTTTT. It codes for CASSQDIAGTGELFF.

The chain employs TRBV24-1 and TRBJ2-1, with 10 bases that match TRBD2. This CDR3 region has 16 residues. J lost 2 bases, V lost 5 bases, and 5 bases had no gene match. Germline-derived CDR1 and CDR2 are KGHDR and SFDVKD. In DNA form, the CDR3 reads TGTGCCACCAGTGTCCCGACTAGCGGGCCCTACAATGAGCAGTTCTTC. Amino acid sequence: CATSVPTSGPYNEQFF.

In DNA, the CDR3 is TGTGCCGGTAGCGGGGGGGCCGTCTACGAGCAGTACTTC. It encodes CAGSGGAVYEQYF. This chain links TRBV30 with TRBJ2-7; 11 bases are a match to TRBD2. The length of the CDR3 is 13 residues. Looked up from germline, CDR1 is GTSNPN and CDR2 is SVGIG (reference sequence). V shed 8 bases, J shed 3 bases, and the junction held 6 bases outside the gene matches.

The rearrangement links TRBV2 to TRBJ1-5, with D uncertain. CDR1 is SNHLY, CDR2 FYNNEI, per germline. Trimming pared 5 bases from V and 8 bases from J, leaving 16 bases between. This CDR3 has 14 residues. CDR3 region: CASSLDLPEEPQHF. In nucleotides, the CDR3 is TGTGCCAGCAGTCTTGACCTACCCGAGGAGCCCCAGCATTTT. The full variable domain, in which reference TRBV2 and TRBJ1-5 provide the parts outside the CDR3, is EPEVTQTPSHQVTQMGQEVILRCVPISNHLYFYWYRQILGQKVEFLVSFYNNEISEKSEIFDDQFSVERPDGSNFTLKIRSTKLEDSAMYFCASSLDLPEEPQHFGDGTRLSIL.

The rearrangement links TRBV19 to TRBJ1-2; D gene ambiguous. V was shortened by 3 bases and J by 4 bases, with 15 bases between the two germline ends. Germline CDR1 and CDR2: LNHDA and SQIVND (reference sequence). CDR3 size: 15 residues. The DNA for the CDR3 is TGTGCCAGTAGTATCCCCGGGTCGGCGGGCTATGGCTACACCTTC. Protein product: CASSIPGSAGYGYTF.

This chain connects TRBV6-4 to TRBJ2-1; tentatively, D is TRBD2 (6 bases). Trimming shortened V by 3 bases and J by 10 bases, and 16 bases separated the two germline ends. Per the germline V gene, CDR1 is MRHNA and CDR2 is SNTAGT. This CDR3 has 14 residues. The CDR3 region has the DNA TGTGCCAGCAGTGAGTCTAGCGACGGAGGGGAGCAGTTCTTC. This encodes CASSESSDGGEQFF.

The chain employs TRBV11-2 and TRBJ1-1, with TRBD1 identical over 8 bases. Per germline, CDR1 SGHAT and CDR2 FQNNGV. The J segment lost 3 bases and the V segment lost 2 bases, leaving 5 bases of the junction unmatched. The length of the CDR3 is 15 residues. CDR3 in DNA: TGTGCCAGCAGCTTATCTACAGGGGGGGACACTGAAGCTTTCTTT. Translating it yields CASSLSTGGDTEAFF.

The V gene is TRBV29-1, the J gene TRBJ1-1; the match to TRBD1 covers 8 bases. CDR3 length: 13 residues. The germline gives CDR1 SQVTM, CDR2 ANQGSEA. Losses at the gene ends were 7 bases for V and 5 bases for J; bases not matched to a gene: 9. The DNA of the CDR3 is TGCAGCGCGCCTCAGGGGGCTGGAACTGAAGCTTTCTTT. Translated: CSAPQGAGTEAFF.

The DNA for the CDR3 is TGTGCCAGCAGTTTAGGTAGAGCAAACACTGAAGCTTTCTTT. It codes for CASSLGRANTEAFF. J is TRBJ1-1 and V is TRBV27, with D unclear. This CDR3 has 14 amino acids. Germline V CDR1 and CDR2: MNHEY, SMNVEV (reference sequence). V lost 2 bases to trimming and J lost 2 bases, with 9 bases between them.

The rearrangement links TRBV28 to TRBJ2-7; 9 bases fit TRBD2. The CDR3 runs to 17 residues. CDR1 and CDR2 from the germline V gene are MDHEN and SYDVKM. Germline trimming cut 5 bases from V and 0 bases from J; bases unmatched to any gene: 11. This chain's CDR3 is CASSGGGIAGDSYEQYF. Here the CDR3 DNA reads TGTGCCAGCAGTGGGGGCGGAATAGCGGGAGACTCCTACGAGCAGTACTTC.

This chain joins TRBV3-1 (or the pseudogene TRBV3-2) and TRBJ2-1, with 11 bases that match TRBD2. The V gene's germline CDR1 is LGHDT and CDR2 YNNKEL (reference sequence). The V and J ends lost 4 bases and 4 bases, in that order; junction bases with no gene match: 18. The CDR3 spans 20 residues. Here the CDR3 DNA reads TGTGCCAGCAGCCCTCATAGGGTATTTAGCGGGGGGGCCAATTACAATGAGCAGTTCTTC. This encodes CASSPHRVFSGGANYNEQFF.